Listed here are 12 T cell receptor beta chains from one sample, sequenced in a study of cytomegalovirus exposure and HLA in healthy donors. Both 60 Vbeta primers and 13 Jbeta primers went into the PCR. Method: immunoSEQ multiplex PCR; TCRdb's copy keeps in-frame clones and lacks some. The data contain roughly 72,000 clones, almost 80% of them seen just once; the ten biggest clones take up about 20%. The specimen sequenced was PBMCs. Receptors were obtained from a woman in her thirties or forties in good health and CMV-seropositive.

V gene TRBV27 combines with J gene TRBJ2-7, with 9 nucleotides matching TRBD1. Germline CDR1 reads MNHEY; CDR2 reads SMNVEV (reference sequence). The length of the CDR3 is 15 residues. Losses at the gene ends were 5 bases for V and 5 bases for J; bases not matched to a gene: 10. This CDR3 reads CASSKQQGARNEQYF. The CDR3 nucleotides read TGTGCCAGCAGTAAACAACAGGGGGCGAGGAACGAGCAGTACTTC.

This clone occurred a few times. The V call is TRBV2, the J call TRBJ1-5; D may be TRBD1 (6 bases). V shed 3 bases and J shed 2 bases, with 8 bases lying between them. The germline CDR1 and CDR2 sequences are SNHLY and FYNNEI. The CDR3 contains 14 residues. CDR3 coding DNA: TGTGCCAGCAGTGAGACAGGAGGCAATCAGCCCCAGCATTTT. Its translation: CASSETGGNQPQHF.

V is TRBV5-8 and J is TRBJ1-5; D is undetermined. CDR1 and CDR2 from the germline V gene are SGHTS and YDEGEE. The germline V and J ends were trimmed by 3 bases and 9 bases, with 7 bases remaining between them. The CDR3 runs 11 residues. CDR3 protein: CASSSLGPQHF. The CDR3 nucleotides read TGTGCCAGCAGCTCCCTAGGGCCCCAGCATTTT.

The chain employs TRBV7-6 and TRBJ1-4, with 7 bases fitting TRBD1. This CDR3 spans 20 amino acids. Germline CDR1 and CDR2: SGHVS and FNYEAQ. V dropped 5 bases and J dropped 0; count of bases not matched to a gene: 18. CDR3 sequence: CASSTPLGRDRYATNEKLFF. In DNA form, the CDR3 reads TGTGCCAGCAGCACACCCCTAGGCCGGGACAGATATGCAACTAATGAAAAACTGTTTTTT.

The V gene is TRBV12-2, the J gene TRBJ2-7; the D segment call TRBD1 is taken from the table without a DNA check. TRBV12-2 is designated a pseudogene. The CDR3 length is 18 residues. CDR3 in amino acids: CASCYTGQGLLRDYEQYF. The CDR3, as DNA: TGTGCAAGTTGTTATACGGGACAGGGCCTTCTAAGGGACTACGAGCAGTACTTC.

The chain joins TRBV21-1 to TRBJ2-1; TRBD1, as called in the table, went unchecked against the DNA. TRBV21-1 is a listed pseudogene. The CDR3 sequence is 17 residues long. CDR3 protein: CASSKEGVEGAYNEQFF. CDR3 DNA: TGTGCCAGCAGCAAAGAGGGAGTAGAGGGGGCCTACAATGAGCAGTTCTTC.

The CDR3 DNA reads TGCGCCAGCAGCCTCGGACTGCTAACTGGTAACTATGGCTACACCTTC. Protein product: CASSLGLLTGNYGYTF. The J gene is TRBJ1-2, the V gene TRBV5-1; no definite D call. CDR3 length equals 16 residues. V dropped 4 bases and J dropped 1 base, with 17 bases sitting between them. Germline CDR1 and CDR2: SGHRS and YFSETQ.

V and J are TRBV19 and TRBJ1-5; 7 bases line up with TRBD1. Per the germline V gene, CDR1 is LNHDA and CDR2 is SQIVND (reference sequence). Trimming at V came to 6 bases and at J to 4 bases, leaving 9 bases not matched to a gene. The CDR3 has 15 amino acids. The CDR3 is CASRSLDRLNQPQHF. In nucleotides, the CDR3 is TGTGCCAGTAGGAGCCTGGACAGGTTAAATCAGCCCCAGCATTTT.

The V call is TRBV5-3, the J call TRBJ1-1; maybe TRBD1 (6 bases). TRBV5-3 is given ORF status, its function remaining uncertain. The CDR3 length is 14 residues. With 3 bases removed from V and 2 bases from J, the gap between germline ends came to 11 bases. This CDR3 reads CARSSRGDNTEAFF. The DNA for the CDR3 is TGTGCCAGAAGCTCCAGGGGAGATAACACTGAAGCTTTCTTT.

This clone was counted a few times. The genes are TRBV7-9 and TRBJ2-1; D possibly corresponds to TRBD2 (5 bases). The germline V gene has CDR1 SEHNR and CDR2 FQNEAQ (reference sequence). Trimming shortened V by 0 bases and J by 7 bases, and 16 bases separated the two germline ends. This CDR3 is 16 amino acids long. The CDR3 loop is CASSLAFGAADNEQFF. The CDR3 nucleotides read TGTGCCAGCAGCTTAGCGTTTGGAGCAGCGGATAATGAGCAGTTCTTC.

This clone was counted a single time. The chain recombines TRBV28 with TRBJ2-7; no clear D. With 3 bases removed from V and 0 bases from J, the gap between germline ends came to 18 bases. Germline CDR1 reads MDHEN; CDR2 reads SYDVKM. This CDR3 has 17 residues. CDR3 in DNA: TGTGCCAGCAGTTTTGGCTTCTGGAGTGGTAGCTCCTACGAGCAGTACTTC. It specifies CASSFGFWSGSSYEQYF.

This clone was observed once. The chain links TRBV7-3 to TRBJ2-3, with 9 bases fitting TRBD2. CDR3 length: 16 amino acids. Germline assignment: CDR1 SGHTA and CDR2 FQGTGA. After removal of 0 bases from V and 0 bases from J, the junction contained 1 base not matched to a gene. The CDR3 is CASSLTLAGSTDTQYF. In DNA, the CDR3 is TGTGCCAGCAGCTTAACACTAGCGGGTAGCACAGATACGCAGTATTTT.